This T cell receptor (beta chain) was captured by sequencing in a study of blood T cell repertoires in COVID-19. Methods used by the authors: For nucleated cells, counts were estimated from reference gene primer amplification. Using immunoSEQ multiplex PCR, the repertoire was profiled, and TCRdb retains in-frame clones only, with some absent. The D gene and trimming were derived from the DNA, and the V and J assignments and clone size from that table. The sample contains more than 400,000 clones, approximately 85% of which appear only once. Germline CDR1 reads SGHVS; CDR2 reads FNYEAQ. This CDR3 region has 15 residues. The V gene lost 3 bases and the J gene lost 5 bases, with 16 bases spanning the gap.

The sequence came from a human donor in a cohort sampled during active COVID-19. The chain joins TRBV7-6 to TRBJ2-5; the D gene is possibly TRBD1 (6 bases). The sample consisted of peripheral blood. The CDR3 sequence is CASSLTTGGWETQYF. DNA for the CDR3: TGTGCCAGCAGCTTGACGACAGGAGGTTGGGAGACCCAGTACTTC.